This is a list of T cell receptor beta chains from one sample in a study of blood T cell repertoires in COVID-19. Sequencing used immunoSEQ multiplex PCR; TCRdb keeps in-frame clones, though not all of them. The sample shows about 200,000 clones, about three quarters of them seen only once. The sample taken for sequencing was peripheral blood. These receptors were collected from a woman between 70 and 85 years old with acute or convalescent COVID-19. Each CDR3 is given with its conserved first and last residue. Each record gives: clone size, V gene, D gene, J gene, CDR3 DNA, CDR3 protein. The D gene is left open where the match is weak. Size is stated for part of the rows, as once, few or many counts, or as a class when the clone is expanded.

abundance: NA; v_gene: TRBV2; d_gene: NA; j_gene: TRBJ1-5; CDR3nt: TGTGCCAGCAGTGTCGGTAGCAATCAGCCCCAGCATTTT; CDR3aa: CASSVGSNQPQHF
abundance: NA; v_gene: TRBV5-1; d_gene: TRBD2; j_gene: TRBJ2-3; CDR3nt: TGCGAAGGACTAGGGACTAGCGGGAGTGGTAACACAGATACGCAGTATTTT; CDR3aa: CEGLGTSGSGNTDTQYF
abundance: few; v_gene: TRBV7-2; d_gene: TRBD1; j_gene: TRBJ1-1; CDR3nt: TGTGCCAGCAGCTTACGTCCAGGGGGCAAAACTGAAGCTTTCTTT; CDR3aa: CASSLRPGGKTEAFF
abundance: NA; v_gene: TRBV14; d_gene: NA; j_gene: TRBJ1-2; CDR3nt: TGTGCCAGCAGCCAGTCCGCGGGGGGGATCTATGGCTACACCTTC; CDR3aa: CASSQSAGGIYGYTF
abundance: NA; v_gene: TRBV7-2; d_gene: NA; j_gene: TRBJ1-1; CDR3nt: TGTGCCAGCAGCTTAGCGGGTACGGGGGAGAGAGCTTTCTTT; CDR3aa: CASSLAGTGERAFF
abundance: NA; v_gene: TRBV7-2; d_gene: NA; j_gene: TRBJ2-7; CDR3nt: TGTGCCAGCAGCGTGACATTCTCCTACGAGCAGTACTTC; CDR3aa: CASSVTFSYEQYF
abundance: NA; v_gene: TRBV6-5; d_gene: NA; j_gene: TRBJ2-6; CDR3nt: TGTGCCAGCAGCCCCCGGTACTCTGGGGCCAACGTCCTGACTTTC; CDR3aa: CASSPRYSGANVLTF
abundance: NA; v_gene: TRBV6-5; d_gene: TRBD2; j_gene: TRBJ2-7; CDR3nt: TGTGCCAGCAGGACCGGGACTAGTCTAAGGTTGGACTTC; CDR3aa: CASRTGTSLRLDF
abundance: NA; v_gene: TRBV11-1; d_gene: TRBD2; j_gene: TRBJ2-7; CDR3nt: TGTGCCAGCAGCTTGACTAGCGGGGCCTACGAGCAGTACTTC; CDR3aa: CASSLTSGAYEQYF
abundance: NA; v_gene: TRBV11-2; d_gene: NA; j_gene: TRBJ2-7; CDR3nt: TGTGCCAGCAGCTCCACGTCCGGGAGCGTCTCCTACGAGCAGTACTTC; CDR3aa: CASSSTSGSVSYEQYF
abundance: NA; v_gene: TRBV6-4; d_gene: NA; j_gene: TRBJ1-5; CDR3nt: TGTGCCAGCAGGGAACAGGGTACTAGCAATCAGCCCCAGCATTTT; CDR3aa: CASREQGTSNQPQHF
abundance: NA; v_gene: TRBV18; d_gene: TRBD1; j_gene: TRBJ2-3; CDR3nt: TGTGCCAGCTCACCTACCGGGACAGGGGGCACAGATACGCAGTATTTT; CDR3aa: CASSPTGTGGTDTQYF
abundance: once; v_gene: TRBV9; d_gene: TRBD2; j_gene: TRBJ2-7; CDR3nt: TGTGCCAGCAGCGTAGATGGGACTAGCGGGTACGAGCAGTACTTC; CDR3aa: CASSVDGTSGYEQYF
abundance: NA; v_gene: TRBV28; d_gene: TRBD2; j_gene: TRBJ2-7; CDR3nt: TGTGCCACCTTACCGGGACTAGATTCCTACGAGCAGTACTTC; CDR3aa: CATLPGLDSYEQYF
abundance: NA; v_gene: TRBV5-6; d_gene: TRBD2; j_gene: TRBJ2-5; CDR3nt: TGTGCCAGCAGCTTGGTTAGCGGGAGCGTTAAAGAGACCCAGTACTTC; CDR3aa: CASSLVSGSVKETQYF
abundance: NA; v_gene: TRBV30; d_gene: NA; j_gene: TRBJ2-5; CDR3nt: TGTGCCTGGAGTAGGGGGGAGGGGGAGACCCAGTACTTC; CDR3aa: CAWSRGEGETQYF
abundance: NA; v_gene: TRBV2; d_gene: TRBD1; j_gene: TRBJ2-5; CDR3nt: TGTGCCAGCAGGGACAGGGGGCTCGGGGAGACCCAGTACTTC; CDR3aa: CASRDRGLGETQYF
abundance: NA; v_gene: TRBV5-1; d_gene: NA; j_gene: TRBJ1-3; CDR3nt: TGCGCCAGCAGCCCGGACGGGGACTCTGGAAACACCATATATTTT; CDR3aa: CASSPDGDSGNTIYF
abundance: NA; v_gene: TRBV10-3; d_gene: TRBD1; j_gene: TRBJ2-2; CDR3nt: TGTGCCATCAGTGAGGGACAGGGGATAAGCACCGGGGAGCTGTTTTTT; CDR3aa: CAISEGQGISTGELFF
abundance: once; v_gene: TRBV11-2; d_gene: TRBD1; j_gene: TRBJ1-4; CDR3nt: TGTGCCAGCAGCCCTACCGGGGACAGGGTGGGTGAAAAACTGTTTTTT; CDR3aa: CASSPTGDRVGEKLFF
abundance: NA; v_gene: TRBV5-4; d_gene: TRBD1; j_gene: TRBJ1-6; CDR3nt: TGTGCCAGCAGCTTCTGGGACAGGGACAATTCACCCCTCCACTTT; CDR3aa: CASSFWDRDNSPLHF
abundance: NA; v_gene: TRBV9; d_gene: TRBD1; j_gene: TRBJ1-3; CDR3nt: TGTGCCAGCAGCATTTCCGGGACAGACGCAACTGGAAACACCATATATTTT; CDR3aa: CASSISGTDATGNTIYF
abundance: NA; v_gene: TRBV9; d_gene: NA; j_gene: TRBJ2-5; CDR3nt: TGTGCCAGCAGCGTAAACGAGCCGGGACTCGGACGACAAGAGACCCAGTACTTC; CDR3aa: CASSVNEPGLGRQETQYF
abundance: few; v_gene: TRBV6-5; d_gene: NA; j_gene: TRBJ1-5; CDR3nt: TGTGCCAGCAGGCCAGGGGAGCATCAGCCCCAGCATTTT; CDR3aa: CASRPGEHQPQHF
abundance: NA; v_gene: TRBV5-4; d_gene: TRBD2; j_gene: TRBJ2-7; CDR3nt: TGTGCCAGCAGCTTGCGGAGCGGGAAATCCTACGAGCAGTACTTC; CDR3aa: CASSLRSGKSYEQYF
abundance: NA; v_gene: TRBV11-3; d_gene: TRBD1; j_gene: TRBJ2-2; CDR3nt: TGTGCCAGCAGCTCAGGGACAGGTACCACCGGGGAGCTGTTTTTT; CDR3aa: CASSSGTGTTGELFF
abundance: NA; v_gene: TRBV5-1; d_gene: TRBD2; j_gene: TRBJ2-1; CDR3nt: TGCGCCAGCTGGCCTGGGACTCCGACTAGCGCCCAGGATGAGCAGTTCTTC; CDR3aa: CASWPGTPTSAQDEQFF
abundance: few; v_gene: TRBV5-1; d_gene: TRBD2; j_gene: TRBJ2-1; CDR3nt: TGCGCCAGCAGGCGGGAGGGTTTCGACAATGAGCAGTTCTTC; CDR3aa: CASRREGFDNEQFF
abundance: NA; v_gene: TRBV7-2; d_gene: NA; j_gene: TRBJ2-3; CDR3nt: TGTGCCAGCAGCTTATGGGGGCTCACAGATACGCAGTATTTT; CDR3aa: CASSLWGLTDTQYF
abundance: NA; v_gene: TRBV7-2; d_gene: NA; j_gene: TRBJ1-2; CDR3nt: TGTGCCAGCAGCTTAGCCCGGGACGGGGGTGGCTACACCTTC; CDR3aa: CASSLARDGGGYTF
abundance: NA; v_gene: TRBV24-1; d_gene: NA; j_gene: TRBJ2-2; CDR3nt: TGTGCCACCAGTGATTTGCTGTGGGAGGGGGCCGGGGAGCTGTTTTTT; CDR3aa: CATSDLLWEGAGELFF
abundance: NA; v_gene: TRBV10-3; d_gene: NA; j_gene: TRBJ1-4; CDR3nt: TGTGCCTCCCGGGACACGGATGAAAAACTGTTTTTT; CDR3aa: CASRDTDEKLFF
abundance: NA; v_gene: TRBV6-6; d_gene: TRBD2; j_gene: TRBJ2-7; CDR3nt: TGTGCCAGCAGTTACGAGACTAGCGCCTCCTACGAGCAGTACTTC; CDR3aa: CASSYETSASYEQYF